This entry lists 5 T cell receptor beta chains sequenced from one sample in a study of blood T cell repertoires in COVID-19. TCRdb's table, derived via immunoSEQ multiplex PCR, lists solely in-frame clones and lacks some. The sample lists about 490,000 clones; approximately 85% were seen once. The sequenced material came from peripheral blood. These receptors all stem from a human donor in a cohort sampled during active COVID-19.

This rearrangement joins TRBV19 to TRBJ2-1; 8 bases align to TRBD2. The J segment lost 5 bases and the V segment lost 5 bases, leaving 11 bases of the junction unmatched. The CDR3 covers 16 residues. The germline gives CDR1 LNHDA, CDR2 SQIVND (reference sequence). Here the CDR3 DNA reads TGTGCCAGTAGTCGTGATCAGCGGGAGTTACACAATGAGCAGTTCTTC. Residues: CASSRDQRELHNEQFF.

The DNA of the CDR3 is TGTGCCAGCGCTTCCCGGGGGGAGGGGGATTTGTACGAGCAGTACTTC. Protein sequence: CASASRGEGDLYEQYF. The J gene is TRBJ2-7, the V gene TRBV5-4; the D gene is possibly TRBD2 (7 bases). Germline CDR1 reads SGHNT; CDR2 reads YYREEE (reference sequence). The CDR3 has 16 amino acids. With 7 bases removed from V and 4 bases from J, the gap between germline ends came to 24 bases.

J is TRBJ1-5 and V is TRBV30, with TRBD1 as a possible D gene (6 bases). The V gene's germline CDR1 is GTSNPN and CDR2 SVGIG (reference sequence). Trimming took 3 bases from V and 4 from J, leaving 16 bases between them. This CDR3 has 15 amino acids. The CDR3 bases are TGTGCCTGGAGCACGACAGGTTGGGGAAATCAGCCCCAGCATTTT. Residues: CAWSTTGWGNQPQHF.

Worth noting for this clone: Different DNA sequences within this sample yield the same CDR3. V is TRBV5-1 and J is TRBJ1-1; D may be TRBD1 (5 bases). V lost 0 bases and J lost 4, with 10 bases in between. Per the germline V gene, CDR1 is SGHRS and CDR2 is YFSETQ. The CDR3 is 14 residues long. The CDR3 here is CASSLVQGGTEAFF. Written as DNA, the CDR3 is TGCGCCAGCAGCTTGGTTCAGGGAGGCACTGAAGCTTTCTTT.

The rearrangement joins TRBV5-1 to TRBJ1-2, with 7 bases identical to TRBD1. The CDR3 consists of 16 residues. The J segment lost 1 base and the V segment lost 0 bases, leaving 6 bases of the junction unmatched. CDR1 SGHRS and CDR2 YFSETQ come from the germline V gene. The DNA of the CDR3 is TGCGCCAGCAGCTTGGGGGACAGTTCGTATAACTATGGCTACACCTTC. Amino acid sequence: CASSLGDSSYNYGYTF.